The 11 T cell receptor beta chains reported below all come from one sample, sequenced in a study of cytomegalovirus exposure and HLA in healthy donors (dated by TCRdb to about 2017). Library method: the immunoSEQ multiplex PCR assay. A mixture of 60 forward primers for TCR Vbeta segments and 13 reverse primers for TCR Jbeta segments was used in the multiplex PCR. TCRdb took this table from immuneACCESS and kept in-frame rearrangements with V and J called. Such tables lack part of the clones; where checked against another copy, unresolved V genes explain under half of the gap, and the rest is unexplained. Present in this sample are about 120,000 clones, 50% to 70% of which were seen just once. The ten largest clones capture roughly 8.6% of the sample. Sample: PBMCs. These receptors came from a woman in her thirties or forties in good health and CMV-seropositive.

Only a few counts were recorded for this clone. The rearrangement links TRBV30 to TRBJ1-2; the D gene is possibly TRBD1 (6 bases). CDR1 and CDR2 (germline): GTSNPN, SVGIG (reference sequence). Trimming shortened V by 0 bases and J by 9 bases, and 14 bases separated the two germline ends. The CDR3 extends over 13 amino acids. The CDR3 DNA is TGTGCCTGGAGTGTGGGGCAGGGGTCCCGCTACACCTTC. It encodes CAWSVGQGSRYTF.

The chain couples TRBV9 to TRBJ1-3; possible D gene TRBD1, 5 bases. Trimming cost V 3 bases and J 0 bases, with 10 bases left between them. Germline lookup yields CDR1 SGDLS and CDR2 YYNGEE. This CDR3 comprises 15 residues. The CDR3 DNA sequence: TGTGCCAGCAGCGCCTCAACAGGCTCTGGAAACACCATATATTTT. Protein sequence: CASSASTGSGNTIYF.

CDR3 sequence (DNA): TGTGCCAGCTCACCACTAGAGCGGGAGGTCTACAATGAGCAGTTCTTC. Protein sequence: CASSPLEREVYNEQFF. The chain employs TRBV18 and TRBJ2-1; TRBD2 matches 9 bases. V was clipped by 1 base and J by 3 bases; unmatched bases: 4. Germline-derived CDR1 and CDR2 are KGHSH and LQKENI. The CDR3 length is 16 residues.

This rearrangement joins TRBV27 to TRBJ1-1; perhaps TRBD1 as D (5 bases). V was pared by 6 bases and J by 5 bases, with 22 bases between. The CDR3 length is 16 residues. Germline V CDR1 and CDR2: MNHEY, SMNVEV (reference sequence). The CDR3 reads CASRKNGGEFDTEAFF. Written as DNA, the CDR3 is TGTGCCAGCAGAAAAAACGGGGGGGAATTCGATACTGAAGCTTTCTTT.

The chain uses TRBV2 and TRBJ2-7; tentatively, D is TRBD2 (5 bases). V gave up 5 bases and J gave up 2 bases, with 16 bases separating them. Germline V gene data show CDR1 as SNHLY and CDR2 as FYNNEI. The CDR3 contains 15 residues. The CDR3 spells CASSLRRHPAYEQYF. The CDR3 bases are TGTGCCAGCAGTCTACGGAGGCACCCAGCCTACGAGCAGTACTTC.

V gene TRBV5-4 combines with J gene TRBJ2-7, with D possibly being TRBD2 (7 bases). Germline loops: CDR1 SGHNT, CDR2 YYREEE (reference sequence). This CDR3 is built from 14 residues. V dropped 0 bases and J dropped 4 bases, with 11 bases sitting between them. In nucleotides, the CDR3 is TGTGCCAGCAGCTTGGCCAGGGGAGGGTACGAGCAGTACTTC. Translating it yields CASSLARGGYEQYF.

The genes are TRBV14 and TRBJ1-1; D ambiguous. The V gene lost 4 bases and the J gene lost 0 bases, with 9 bases spanning the gap. CDR1 and CDR2 (germline): SGHDN, FVKESK. CDR3 length: 14 amino acids. As DNA, the CDR3 is TGTGCCAGCAGCCGGTACAACATGAACACTGAAGCTTTCTTT. This gives the protein CASSRYNMNTEAFF. The whole variable domain, filled in from reference TRBV14 and TRBJ1-1, reads EAGVTQFPSHSVIEKGQTVTLRCDPISGHDNLYWYRRVMGKEIKFLLHFVKESKQDESGMPNNRFLAERTGGTYSTLKVQPAELEDSGVYFCASSRYNMNTEAFFGQGTRLTVV.

V and J are TRBV10-3 and TRBJ2-7; 7 bases align to TRBD1. This CDR3 is 14 amino acids long. The germline gives CDR1 ENHRY, CDR2 SYGVKD. V shed 3 bases and J 4 bases; nucleotides not matched to a gene: 6. This chain's CDR3 is CAISEGDRVYEQYF. CDR3 DNA: TGTGCCATCAGTGAAGGAGACAGGGTGTACGAGCAGTACTTC.

CDR3 nucleotides: TGTGCCAGCAGCTTATCGGGGGGGGAGCTGTTTTTT. Protein sequence: CASSLSGGELFF. The V gene is TRBV5-6, the J gene TRBJ2-2, with D possibly TRBD2 on 5 matching bases. Germline V CDR1 and CDR2: SGHDT, YYEEEE. Trimming took off 2 bases at V and 8 bases at J, with 7 bases between the two ends. CDR3 size: 12 residues.

This chain connects TRBV7-6 to TRBJ1-4, with D maybe TRBD1 (5 bases). V was shortened by 1 base and J by 7 bases, with 25 bases between the two germline ends. The length of the CDR3 is 19 residues. CDR1 and CDR2 from the germline V gene are SGHVS and FNYEAQ. CDR3 nucleotide sequence: TGTGCCAGCAGCTTAGAATACCCAGGGCCAGCTTTCAGAGTTGAAAAACTGTTTTTT. Translating gives CASSLEYPGPAFRVEKLFF.

Concerning this clone itself: Other DNA sequences in this sample translate to the same CDR3. The chain employs TRBV9 and TRBJ1-1; no firm D call. With 0 bases removed from V and 1 base from J, the gap between germline ends came to 10 bases. The germline V gene has CDR1 SGDLS and CDR2 YYNGEE. This CDR3 is 15 amino acids long. CDR3 loop: CASSVGLRENTEAFF. The CDR3 nucleotides read TGTGCCAGCAGCGTAGGCCTCCGGGAGAACACTGAAGCTTTCTTT. Together with reference TRBV9 and TRBJ1-1, the CDR3 gives the full variable domain: DSGVTQTPKHLITATGQRVTLRCSPRSGDLSVYWYQQSLDQGLQFLIQYYNGEERAKGNILERFSAQQFPDLHSELNLSSLELGDSALYFCASSVGLRENTEAFFGQGTRLTVV.